These 2 T cell receptor beta chains were all obtained from the same sample, sequenced in a study of response to subunit inactivated influenza vaccine (dated by TCRdb to the late 2010s). The method behind the library was RT-PCR. TCRdb shows the sequencer as Illumina HiSeq 2500. TCRdb handled the public reads itself, with Q25 trimming in fastp and clone calling in MiXCR, and kept productive beta chains. Rows merge per CDR3 protein into single entries with the most common DNA and genes. In this sample the table shows roughly 550,000 distinct CDR3 sequences, roughly a quarter of which occur a single time. Jointly, the top ten make up about 2.8% of the sample. The same sample was also used in a study of T cells expressing NK-cell markers. In that second paper, the authors write: The TCR beta cDNA libraries were made using 5'RACE template switching, a step that added both a universal primer site and unique molecular identifiers.

The sample was CD4+ T cells sorted from PBMCs, taken 12 days after vaccination. The receptors were gathered from a man between 45 and 60 years old who received an inactivated influenza vaccine. Donor details come from another sample of the same person, matched by shared clones.

The sample holds a few counts of this clonotype. This chain connects TRBV7-6 to TRBJ2-7; the match to TRBD2 covers 13 bases. There are 17 residues in the CDR3. In germline, CDR1 is SGHVS, CDR2 FNYEAQ. V lost 7 bases to trimming and J lost 0 bases; unmatched junction nucleotides: 9. DNA for the CDR3: TGTGCCAGCACCATGAGGACTAGCGGGAGTCTCTCCTACGAGCAGTACTTC. As protein: CASTMRTSGSLSYEQYF.

This clonotype was observed a few times. The V call is TRBV11-2, the J call TRBJ2-2, with 7 bases lining up with TRBD2. The CDR3 extends over 18 amino acids. The junction had 9 bases not matched to a gene; V was cut back by 2 bases and J by 0 bases. Per germline, CDR1 SGHAT and CDR2 FQNNGV. The CDR3 DNA sequence: TGTGCCAGCAGCTTAAAATCGGCTAGCGGAGCGAACACCGGGGAGCTGTTTTTT. Translation: CASSLKSASGANTGELFF.